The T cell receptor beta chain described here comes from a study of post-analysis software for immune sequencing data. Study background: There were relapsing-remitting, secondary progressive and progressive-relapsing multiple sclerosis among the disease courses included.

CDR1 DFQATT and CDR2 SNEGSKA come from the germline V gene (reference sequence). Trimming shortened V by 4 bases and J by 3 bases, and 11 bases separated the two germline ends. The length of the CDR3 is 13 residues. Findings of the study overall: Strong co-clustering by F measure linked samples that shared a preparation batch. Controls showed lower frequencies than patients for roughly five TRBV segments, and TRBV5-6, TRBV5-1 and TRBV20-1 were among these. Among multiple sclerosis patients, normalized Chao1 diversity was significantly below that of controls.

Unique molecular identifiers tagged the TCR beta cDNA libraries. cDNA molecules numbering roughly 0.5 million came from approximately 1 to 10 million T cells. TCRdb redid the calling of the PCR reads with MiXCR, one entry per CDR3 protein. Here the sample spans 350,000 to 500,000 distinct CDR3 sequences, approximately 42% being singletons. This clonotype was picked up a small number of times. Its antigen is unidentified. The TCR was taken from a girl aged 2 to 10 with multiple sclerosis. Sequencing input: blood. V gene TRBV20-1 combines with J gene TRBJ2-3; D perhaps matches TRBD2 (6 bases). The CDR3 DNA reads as TGCAGTGCTAAACCGGGACTTACAGATACGCAGTATTTT. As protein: CSAKPGLTDTQYF.